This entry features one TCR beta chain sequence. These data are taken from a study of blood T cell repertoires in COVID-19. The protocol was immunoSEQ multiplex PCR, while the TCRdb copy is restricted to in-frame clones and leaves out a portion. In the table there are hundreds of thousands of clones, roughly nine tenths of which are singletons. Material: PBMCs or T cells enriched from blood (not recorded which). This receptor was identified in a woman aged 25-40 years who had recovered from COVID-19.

The CDR3 region is CATSDHLGSLSGELFF. In DNA, the CDR3 is TGTGCCACCAGTGATCACCTCGGGTCTCTCAGCGGGGAGCTGTTTTTT. The V and J genes are TRBV24-1 and TRBJ2-2, with D unresolved. V dropped 3 bases and J dropped 7 bases, with 17 bases sitting between them. This CDR3 region has 16 residues. CDR1 KGHDR and CDR2 SFDVKD come from the germline V gene.